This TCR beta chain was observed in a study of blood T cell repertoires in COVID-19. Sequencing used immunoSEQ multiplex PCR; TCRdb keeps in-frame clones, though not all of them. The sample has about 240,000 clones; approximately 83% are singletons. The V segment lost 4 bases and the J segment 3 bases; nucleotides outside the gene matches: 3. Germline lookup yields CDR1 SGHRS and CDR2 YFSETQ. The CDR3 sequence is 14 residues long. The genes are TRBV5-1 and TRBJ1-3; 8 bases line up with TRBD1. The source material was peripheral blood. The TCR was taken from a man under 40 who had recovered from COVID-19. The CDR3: CASSLGQGGNTIYF. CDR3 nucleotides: TGCGCCAGCAGCCTAGGACAGGGTGGAAACACCATATATTTT.